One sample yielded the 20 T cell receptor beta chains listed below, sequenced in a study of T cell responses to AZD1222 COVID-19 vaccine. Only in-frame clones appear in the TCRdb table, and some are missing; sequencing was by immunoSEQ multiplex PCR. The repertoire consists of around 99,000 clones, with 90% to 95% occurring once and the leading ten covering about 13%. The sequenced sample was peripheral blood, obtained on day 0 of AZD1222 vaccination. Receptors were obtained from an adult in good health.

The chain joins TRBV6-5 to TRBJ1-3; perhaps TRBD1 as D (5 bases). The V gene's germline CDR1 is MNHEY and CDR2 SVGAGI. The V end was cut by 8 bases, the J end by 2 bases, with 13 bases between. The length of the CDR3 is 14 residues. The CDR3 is CASQRGVAGNTIYF. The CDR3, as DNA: TGTGCCAGCCAACGGGGGGTTGCTGGAAACACCATATATTTT.

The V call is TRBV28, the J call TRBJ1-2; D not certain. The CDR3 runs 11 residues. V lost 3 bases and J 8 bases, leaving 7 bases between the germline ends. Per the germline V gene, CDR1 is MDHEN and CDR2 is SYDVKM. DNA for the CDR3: TGTGCCAGCAGTTTCAAATCAGGCTACACCTTC. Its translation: CASSFKSGYTF.

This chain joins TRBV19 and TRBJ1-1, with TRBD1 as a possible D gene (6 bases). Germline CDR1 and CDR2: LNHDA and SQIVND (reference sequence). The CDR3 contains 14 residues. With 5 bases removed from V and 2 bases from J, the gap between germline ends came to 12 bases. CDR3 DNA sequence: TGTGCCAGTAGTCAACCCGGGACAAACACTGAAGCTTTCTTT. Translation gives CASSQPGTNTEAFF. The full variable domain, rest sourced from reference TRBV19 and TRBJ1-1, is DGGITQSPKYLFRKEGQNVTLSCEQNLNHDAMYWYRQDPGQGLRLIYYSQIVNDFQKGDIAEGYSVSREKKESFPLTVTSAQKNPTAFYLCASSQPGTNTEAFFGQGTRLTVV.

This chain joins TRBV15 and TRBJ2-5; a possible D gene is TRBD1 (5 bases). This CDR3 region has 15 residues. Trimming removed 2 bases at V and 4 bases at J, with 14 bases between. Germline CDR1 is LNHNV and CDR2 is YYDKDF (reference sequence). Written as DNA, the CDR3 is TGTGCCACCAGCAGACAGGGTACGGGCGGAGAGACCCAGTACTTC. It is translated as CATSRQGTGGETQYF.

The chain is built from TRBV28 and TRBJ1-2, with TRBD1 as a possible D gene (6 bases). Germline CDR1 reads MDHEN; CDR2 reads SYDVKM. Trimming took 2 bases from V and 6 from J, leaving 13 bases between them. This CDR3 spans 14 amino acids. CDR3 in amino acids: CASSLGGRGHGYTF. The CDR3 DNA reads TGTGCCAGCAGTTTAGGGGGCCGGGGGCATGGCTACACCTTC.

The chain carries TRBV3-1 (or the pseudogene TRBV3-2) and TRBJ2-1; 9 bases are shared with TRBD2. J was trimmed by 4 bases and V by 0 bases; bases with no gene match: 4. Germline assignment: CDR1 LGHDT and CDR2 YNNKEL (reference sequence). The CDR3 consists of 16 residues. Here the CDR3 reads CASSQDAGGRYNEQFF. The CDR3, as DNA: TGTGCCAGCAGCCAAGACGCGGGAGGGCGGTACAATGAGCAGTTCTTC.

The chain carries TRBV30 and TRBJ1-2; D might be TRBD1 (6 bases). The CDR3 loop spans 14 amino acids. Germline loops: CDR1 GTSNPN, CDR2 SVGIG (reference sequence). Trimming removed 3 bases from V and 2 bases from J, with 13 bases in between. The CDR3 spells CAWRSNTGNYGYTF. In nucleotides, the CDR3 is TGTGCCTGGAGGAGCAATACAGGGAACTATGGCTACACCTTC.

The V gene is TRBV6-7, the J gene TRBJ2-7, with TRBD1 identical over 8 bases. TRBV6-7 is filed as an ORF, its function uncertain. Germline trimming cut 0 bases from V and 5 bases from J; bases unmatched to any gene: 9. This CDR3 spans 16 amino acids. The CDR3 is CASSYSWQGAPHEQYF. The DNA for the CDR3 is TGTGCCAGCAGTTACTCTTGGCAGGGGGCGCCCCACGAGCAGTACTTC.

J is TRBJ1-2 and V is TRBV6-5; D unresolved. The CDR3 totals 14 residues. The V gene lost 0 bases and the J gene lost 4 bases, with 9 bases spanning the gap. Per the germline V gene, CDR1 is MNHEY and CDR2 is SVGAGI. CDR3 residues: CASSYSKQSYGYTF. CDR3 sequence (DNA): TGTGCCAGCAGTTACTCTAAACAGTCCTATGGCTACACCTTC.

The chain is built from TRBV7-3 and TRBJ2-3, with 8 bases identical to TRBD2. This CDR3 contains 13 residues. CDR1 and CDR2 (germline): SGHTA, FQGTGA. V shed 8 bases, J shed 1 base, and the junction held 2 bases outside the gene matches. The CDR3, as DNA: TGTGCCAGCCGGGGGGGCGGCACAGATACGCAGTATTTT. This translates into CASRGGGTDTQYF.

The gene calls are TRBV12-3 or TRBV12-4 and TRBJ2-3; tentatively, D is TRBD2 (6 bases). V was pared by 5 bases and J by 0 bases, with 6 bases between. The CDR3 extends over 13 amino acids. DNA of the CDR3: TGTGCCAGCAGTGGGACTAGCACAGATACGCAGTATTTT. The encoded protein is CASSGTSTDTQYF.

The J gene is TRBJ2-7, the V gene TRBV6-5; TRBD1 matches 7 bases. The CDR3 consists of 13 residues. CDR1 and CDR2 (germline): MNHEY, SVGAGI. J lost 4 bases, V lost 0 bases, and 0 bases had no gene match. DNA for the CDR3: TGTGCCAGCAGTTACTCGACAGGGTACGAGCAGTACTTC. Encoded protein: CASSYSTGYEQYF.

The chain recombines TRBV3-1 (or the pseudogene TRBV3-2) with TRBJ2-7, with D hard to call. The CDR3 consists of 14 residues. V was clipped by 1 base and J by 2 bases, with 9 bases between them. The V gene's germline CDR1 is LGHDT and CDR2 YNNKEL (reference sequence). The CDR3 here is CASSQGGNPYEQYF. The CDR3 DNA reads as TGTGCCAGCAGCCAAGGAGGCAACCCCTACGAGCAGTACTTC.

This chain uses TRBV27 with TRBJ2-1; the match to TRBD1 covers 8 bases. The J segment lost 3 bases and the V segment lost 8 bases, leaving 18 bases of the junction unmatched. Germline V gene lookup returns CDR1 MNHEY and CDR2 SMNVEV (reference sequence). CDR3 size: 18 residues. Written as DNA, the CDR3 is TGTGCCAGCGGGACGTTGGCAGGGGGCGGTAGGGTCTACAATGAGCAGTTCTTC. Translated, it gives CASGTLAGGGRVYNEQFF.

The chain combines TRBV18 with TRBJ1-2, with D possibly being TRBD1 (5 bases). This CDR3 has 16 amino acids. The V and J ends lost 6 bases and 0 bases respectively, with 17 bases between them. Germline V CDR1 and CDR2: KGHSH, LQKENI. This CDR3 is CASSALPGTANYGYTF. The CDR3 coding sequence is TGTGCCAGCTCCGCCCTCCCGGGGACCGCTAACTATGGCTACACCTTC.

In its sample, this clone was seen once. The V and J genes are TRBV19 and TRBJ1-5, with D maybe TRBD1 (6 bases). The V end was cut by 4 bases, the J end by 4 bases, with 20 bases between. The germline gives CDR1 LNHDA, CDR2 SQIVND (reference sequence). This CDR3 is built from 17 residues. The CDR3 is CASSKFTGLGENQPQHF. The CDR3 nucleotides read TGTGCCAGTAGTAAATTTACAGGGCTCGGTGAGAATCAGCCCCAGCATTTT.

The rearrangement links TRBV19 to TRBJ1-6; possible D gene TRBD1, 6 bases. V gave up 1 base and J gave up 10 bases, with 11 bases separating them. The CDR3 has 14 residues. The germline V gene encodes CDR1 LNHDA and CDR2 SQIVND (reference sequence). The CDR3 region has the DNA TGTGCCAGTAGTATAGCAGGGGCTGGATCACCCCTCCACTTT. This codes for CASSIAGAGSPLHF.

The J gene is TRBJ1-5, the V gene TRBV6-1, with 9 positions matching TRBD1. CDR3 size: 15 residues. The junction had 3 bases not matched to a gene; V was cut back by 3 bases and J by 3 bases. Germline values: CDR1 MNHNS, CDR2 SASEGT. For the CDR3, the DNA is TGTGCCAGCAGTGATGGGACAGGGTCCAATCAGCCCCAGCATTTT. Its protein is CASSDGTGSNQPQHF.

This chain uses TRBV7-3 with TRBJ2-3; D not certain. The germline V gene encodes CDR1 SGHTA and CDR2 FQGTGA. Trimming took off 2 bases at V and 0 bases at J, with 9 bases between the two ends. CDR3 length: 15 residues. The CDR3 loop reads CASSLSRISTDTQYF. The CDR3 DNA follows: TGTGCCAGCAGCTTATCCAGAATCAGCACAGATACGCAGTATTTT.

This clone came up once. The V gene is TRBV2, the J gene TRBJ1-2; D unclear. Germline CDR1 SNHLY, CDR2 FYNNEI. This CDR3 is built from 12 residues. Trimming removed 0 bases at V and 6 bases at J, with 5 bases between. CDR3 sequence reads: CASSEARNGYTF. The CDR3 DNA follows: TGTGCCAGCAGTGAAGCCCGAAATGGCTACACCTTC.